One sample yielded the 9 T cell receptor beta chains listed below, sequenced in a study of T cell changes during pregnancy in multiple sclerosis. The method was immunoSEQ multiplex PCR; TCRdb's version includes in-frame clones alone and lacks a portion of them. The table includes about 69,000 clones, over 80% detected once. Sequencing was performed on peripheral blood, taken in the third trimester of pregnancy. The receptors come from a female donor in good health, enrolled as a control in a pregnancy study.

This chain joins TRBV28 and TRBJ1-3; a weak D match, TRBD1 (5 bases). Germline V gene data show CDR1 as MDHEN and CDR2 as SYDVKM. The CDR3 length is 13 residues. The CDR3 spells CVCDSNSGNTIYF. The CDR3 DNA sequence: TGTGTCTGTGACAGCAACTCTGGAAACACCATATATTTT.

The chain recombines TRBV29-1 with TRBJ1-5; D gene unclear. The V gene's germline CDR1 is SQVTM and CDR2 ANQGSEA. The CDR3 has 13 amino acids. Trimming took off 5 bases at V and 7 bases at J, with 15 bases between the two ends. CDR3 sequence (DNA): TGCAGCGTTCGCCAGACACAAGAACAGCCCCAGCATTTT. Amino acids: CSVRQTQEQPQHF.

The chain employs TRBV9 and TRBJ2-4; 7 positions agree with TRBD2. This CDR3 is 15 amino acids long. CDR1 SGDLS and CDR2 YYNGEE come from the germline V gene. V gave up 0 bases and J gave up 6 bases; unmatched junction bases: 6. The CDR3 coding sequence is TGTGCCAGCAGCGTAGCTACGGGGGGTGGAAACATTCAGTACTTC. It codes for CASSVATGGGNIQYF.

The chain uses TRBV7-3 and TRBJ2-3, with D tentatively TRBD2 (5 bases). The germline V gene encodes CDR1 SGHTA and CDR2 FQGTGA. This CDR3 has 14 amino acids. V was trimmed by 2 bases and J by 6 bases, leaving 12 bases between them. The chain's CDR3 is CASSLLSTGDTQYF. The CDR3 bases are TGTGCCAGCAGCTTATTGTCTACGGGGGATACGCAGTATTTT.

The V gene is TRBV30, the J gene TRBJ2-3, with D tentatively TRBD2 (6 bases). V was cut by 2 bases and J by 2 bases, with 14 bases left in between. The CDR3 is 15 amino acids. Germline V gene data show CDR1 as GTSNPN and CDR2 as SVGIG (reference sequence). The CDR3: CAWSLGGAFTDTQYF. The CDR3 DNA is TGTGCCTGGAGTTTGGGGGGAGCATTCACAGATACGCAGTATTTT.

V and J are TRBV28 and TRBJ2-5, with D possibly TRBD2 on 6 matching bases. The V end was cut by 1 base, the J end by 2 bases, with 11 bases between. Germline CDR1 reads MDHEN; CDR2 reads SYDVKM. The CDR3 loop spans 15 amino acids. CDR3 amino acids: CASSLLGGAQETQYF. The CDR3 coding sequence is TGTGCCAGCAGTTTATTGGGGGGAGCTCAAGAGACCCAGTACTTC.

The V and J genes are TRBV2 and TRBJ2-2; 10 bases agree with TRBD2. The V gene end was trimmed by 0 bases and the J gene end by 1 base; junction bases not matched to a gene: 2. Germline V gene sequence: CDR1 SNHLY, CDR2 FYNNEI. The CDR3 totals 17 residues. This CDR3 reads CASSEATSGVNTGELFF. In DNA, the CDR3 is TGTGCCAGCAGTGAAGCTACTAGCGGGGTGAACACCGGGGAGCTGTTTTTT.

This clone was seen once. The chain is built from TRBV2 and TRBJ2-7; D may be TRBD1 (5 bases). The CDR3 runs to 15 residues. V was clipped by 3 bases and J by 2 bases, with 14 bases between them. Germline CDR1 SNHLY, CDR2 FYNNEI. The CDR3 sequence is CASSEVGLTAYEQYF. The CDR3 DNA is TGTGCCAGCAGTGAGGTCGGGTTGACAGCCTACGAGCAGTACTTC. Together with reference TRBV2 and TRBJ2-7, the CDR3 gives the full variable domain: EPEVTQTPSHQVTQMGQEVILRCVPISNHLYFYWYRQILGQKVEFLVSFYNNEISEKSEIFDDQFSVERPDGSNFTLKIRSTKLEDSAMYFCASSEVGLTAYEQYFGPGTRLTVT.

In nucleotides, the CDR3 is TGTGCCAGCAGCCAACTAGCGGGGGCCCTTAATGAGCAGTTCTTC. As protein: CASSQLAGALNEQFF. The chain combines TRBV28 with TRBJ2-1; 11 bases line up with TRBD2. This CDR3 has 15 amino acids. With 6 bases clipped from V and 7 bases from J, the junction kept 8 bases outside the gene matches. The germline CDR1 and CDR2 sequences are MDHEN and SYDVKM. Drawing the rest from reference TRBV28 and TRBJ2-1, the complete variable domain is DVKVTQSSRYLVKRTGEKVFLECVQDMDHENMFWYRQDPGLGLRLIYFSYDVKMKEKGDIPEGYSVSREKKERFSLILESASTNQTSMYLCASSQLAGALNEQFFGPGTRLTVL.